Listed below are T cell receptor beta chains from one sample, sequenced in a study of control samples from healthy donors and cancer patients. TCRdb keeps only in-frame clones here, not all; method: immunoSEQ multiplex PCR. The table includes approximately 87,000 clones, around 86% detected once. Sequenced: blood. The receptors were gathered from a woman aged 45-59 years in good health. Both conserved end residues are part of each CDR3. A D gene is named only where the DNA matches it firmly. Not all rows give a size; the values are once, few, many and, for expanded clones, a class.

v_call	clone_size	d_call	j_call	cdr3_aa	cdr3_nt
TRBV19	-	-	TRBJ1-1	CASSIDRDGAFF	TGTGCCAGTAGTATAGACAGGGATGGGGCTTTCTTT
TRBV12-3/TRBV12-4	-	-	TRBJ1-1	CASSLGKNTEAFF	TGTGCCAGCAGTTTGGGAAAGAACACTGAAGCTTTCTTT
TRBV29-1	-	TRBD2	TRBJ2-3	CSSSGGRGTDTQYF	TGCAGCTCCTCGGGGGGGCGAGGCACAGATACGCAGTATTTT
TRBV2	-	TRBD2	TRBJ2-2	CASKGLGGYTGELFF	TGTGCCAGCAAGGGTCTCGGGGGGTACACCGGGGAGCTGTTTTTT
TRBV7-2	-	-	TRBJ1-1	CASTQTVNTEAFF	TGTGCCAGCACCCAGACAGTTAACACTGAAGCTTTCTTT
TRBV19	-	TRBD1	TRBJ2-5	CASSAQGEWETQYF	TGTGCCAGTAGTGCCCAGGGGGAATGGGAGACCCAGTACTTC
TRBV6-6	-	-	TRBJ2-2	CASSYTRRQNTGELFF	TGTGCCAGCAGTTACACACGACGGCAGAACACCGGGGAGCTGTTTTTT
TRBV9	-	TRBD1	TRBJ2-5	CASTRGDRGWRETQYF	TGTGCCAGCACCCGCGGGGACAGGGGATGGAGAGAGACCCAGTACTTC
TRBV7-2	-	TRBD1	TRBJ1-1	CASSQRQGLNTEAFF	TGTGCCAGCAGCCAGCGACAGGGATTAAACACTGAAGCTTTCTTT
TRBV23-1	-	-	TRBJ2-1	CASSQFHRDEQFF	TGCGCCAGCAGTCAATTTCATAGGGATGAGCAGTTCTTC
TRBV6-1	-	TRBD2	TRBJ2-1	CASSDRPSGSTYNEQFF	TGTGCCAGCAGTGACAGGCCTAGCGGGAGTACCTACAATGAGCAGTTCTTC
TRBV11-2	-	-	TRBJ1-4	CASSLSAGTYEKLFF	TGTGCCAGCAGCTTATCGGCGGGGACCTATGAAAAACTGTTTTTT
TRBV29-1	-	-	TRBJ2-3	CSVPGEDFISTDTQYF	TGCAGCGTGCCCGGCGAGGACTTTATTAGCACAGATACGCAGTATTTT
TRBV5-6	-	-	TRBJ2-1	CASSLPFTVSPQNEQFF	TGTGCCAGCAGCTTGCCGTTTACGGTAAGCCCCCAGAATGAGCAGTTCTTC
TRBV5-1	-	-	TRBJ1-1	CASSLNGWGDTEAFF	TGCGCCAGCAGCTTGAATGGTTGGGGGGACACTGAAGCTTTCTTT
TRBV5-1	-	-	TRBJ2-7	CASSLALGPGEQYF	TGCGCCAGCAGCTTGGCACTAGGCCCAGGGGAGCAGTACTTC
TRBV7-9	-	-	TRBJ2-1	CASSLGAGYNEQFF	TGTGCCAGCAGCTTAGGAGCCGGGTACAATGAGCAGTTCTTC
TRBV6-5	once	-	TRBJ1-2	CASRLVGGRGGYTF	TGTGCCAGCAGACTTGTTGGGGGACGGGGTGGCTACACCTTC
TRBV19	-	-	TRBJ1-1	CASTPPYEGSTEAFF	TGTGCCAGTACACCCCCTTATGAGGGAAGCACTGAAGCTTTCTTT
TRBV29-1	-	-	TRBJ2-7	CTCPRRRESYEQYF	TGCACCTGTCCTCGACGACGGGAATCCTACGAGCAGTACTTC
TRBV15	-	-	TRBJ2-3	CATSRGLLGTDTQYF	TGTGCCACCAGCAGAGGCTTGTTGGGTACAGATACGCAGTATTTT
TRBV27	-	-	TRBJ1-1	CASSLFSRTSNTEAFF	TGTGCCAGCAGTTTATTCAGCCGGACATCGAACACTGAAGCTTTCTTT
TRBV27	once	-	TRBJ2-7	CASSLAGQGYEQYF	TGTGCCAGCAGTTTAGCAGGGCAGGGCTACGAGCAGTACTTC
TRBV11-2	-	-	TRBJ1-3	CASSRKRAGESSGNTIYF	TGTGCCAGCAGCCGTAAGAGGGCGGGGGAAAGCTCTGGAAACACCATATATTTT
TRBV5-6	once	-	TRBJ2-1	CASSRGWADTYYNEQFF	TGTGCCAGCAGTAGGGGGTGGGCAGATACTTACTACAATGAGCAGTTCTTC
TRBV7-8	-	-	TRBJ2-4	CASTMRRGSGDIQYF	TGTGCCAGCACCATGAGACGCGGGTCGGGAGACATTCAGTACTTC
TRBV28	-	-	TRBJ1-2	CASKSEGKYGYTF	TGTGCCAGCAAATCAGAGGGGAAATATGGCTACACCTTC
TRBV18	-	-	TRBJ2-1	CASSPRTTGRNEQFF	TGTGCCAGCTCACCAAGGACCACTGGTAGGAATGAGCAGTTCTTC
TRBV7-9	-	TRBD1	TRBJ2-6	CASSLETGAAGANVLTF	TGTGCCAGCAGCTTAGAGACAGGGGCTGCTGGGGCCAACGTCCTGACTTTC
TRBV6-5	-	TRBD1	TRBJ1-4	CASRWTGQKLFF	TGTGCCAGCAGGTGGACAGGGCAAAAACTGTTTTTT
TRBV28	-	-	TRBJ1-2	CASSLRGRGYGYTF	TGTGCCAGCAGTTTGAGAGGCAGGGGCTATGGCTACACCTTC
TRBV4-3	-	TRBD1	TRBJ2-2	CASSQDWGTGMRELFF	TGCGCCAGCAGCCAAGATTGGGGGACAGGGATGCGGGAGCTGTTTTTT
TRBV6-2/TRBV6-3	-	-	TRBJ2-3	CASSYPRGYTDTQYF	TGTGCCAGCAGTTACCCTAGGGGCTACACAGATACGCAGTATTTT
TRBV3-1/TRBV3-2	-	TRBD2	TRBJ2-7	CASSRTSREQYF	TGTGCCAGCAGCCGGACTAGTAGGGAGCAGTACTTC
TRBV14	-	TRBD1	TRBJ2-7	CASSRRDRGQGWGSYEQYF	TGTGCCAGCAGCCGCCGGGACAGGGGGCAAGGGTGGGGATCCTACGAGCAGTACTTC
TRBV6-5	-	TRBD1	TRBJ2-5	CASSYSKATGAETQYF	TGTGCCAGCAGTTACTCGAAAGCGACAGGGGCAGAGACCCAGTACTTC
TRBV28	-	-	TRBJ1-1	CAARGGVNTEAFF	TGTGCCGCACGTGGCGGGGTGAACACTGAAGCTTTCTTT
TRBV4-3	-	-	TRBJ1-1	CASSQDRARTNTEAFF	TGCGCCAGCAGCCAAGATCGGGCCAGAACAAACACTGAAGCTTTCTTT
TRBV28	-	-	TRBJ1-1	CASSPNMNTEAFF	TGTGCCAGCAGTCCCAACATGAACACTGAAGCTTTCTTT
TRBV12-3/TRBV12-4	-	-	TRBJ1-2	CASSPYNYGYTF	TGTGCCAGCAGTCCATATAACTATGGCTACACCTTC
TRBV10-3	-	TRBD2	TRBJ2-7	CAISTRASGISTYEQYF	TGTGCCATCAGTACAAGGGCCAGCGGGATTTCAACCTACGAGCAGTACTTC
TRBV10-3	-	-	TRBJ2-1	CAISEGKPSNEQFF	TGTGCCATCAGTGAGGGAAAGCCATCAAATGAGCAGTTCTTC
TRBV28	-	-	TRBJ1-2	CASSLLDGNYGYTF	TGTGCCAGCAGTTTACTGGATGGAAACTATGGCTACACCTTC
TRBV7-9	-	-	TRBJ2-7	CASSLAGTWEQYF	TGTGCCAGCAGCTTAGCGGGGACCTGGGAGCAGTACTTC
TRBV5-4	-	-	TRBJ1-2	CASTLQGNYGYTF	TGTGCCAGCACCCTACAGGGAAACTATGGCTACACCTTC
TRBV11-3	-	TRBD1	TRBJ1-2	CASSRDSNYGYTF	TGTGCCAGTAGCCGGGACAGCAACTATGGCTACACCTTC
TRBV7-9	-	TRBD1	TRBJ2-2	CASSPWTGYTGELFF	TGTGCCAGCAGCCCTTGGACAGGCTACACCGGGGAGCTGTTTTTT
TRBV6-6	-	-	TRBJ1-2	CASSLNRAPKRDGYTF	TGTGCCAGCAGCCTAAACCGGGCCCCTAAGAGGGATGGCTACACCTTC